The 19 T cell receptor beta chains presented below share a single source sample, sequenced in a study of blood T cell repertoires in COVID-19. This table comes from immunoSEQ multiplex PCR, and its TCRdb copy is limited to in-frame clones, with some not included. The sample consists of about 140,000 clones, around three quarters of them appearing once. Sequences were obtained from peripheral blood. The receptors come from a man aged 45 to 65 with acute or convalescent COVID-19.

This clone was recorded a few times. This chain joins TRBV6-5 and TRBJ1-4; 7 bases are a match to TRBD1. Germline-derived CDR1 and CDR2 are MNHEY and SVGAGI. The CDR3 consists of 15 residues. The J segment lost 7 bases and the V segment lost 6 bases, leaving 11 bases of the junction unmatched. The CDR3 spells CASSSSRGKGEKLFF. CDR3 nucleotide sequence: TGTGCCAGCAGCTCTTCCAGGGGGAAGGGTGAAAAACTGTTTTTT.

The chain is built from TRBV5-1 and TRBJ1-2, with D maybe TRBD1 (6 bases). V lost 3 bases and J 5 bases, leaving 17 bases between the germline ends. CDR1 is SGHRS and CDR2 is YFSETQ in the germline V gene. The CDR3 is 15 residues long. The CDR3 nucleotides are TGCGCCAGCAGCTCTTCGACAGGTAGTCAATATGGCTACACCTTC. Amino acid sequence: CASSSSTGSQYGYTF.

This clone occurred once. The chain recombines TRBV5-1 with TRBJ2-2, with 9 bases aligning to TRBD1. Per the germline V gene, CDR1 is SGHRS and CDR2 is YFSETQ. V shed 1 base, J shed 5 bases, and the junction held 6 bases outside the gene matches. The CDR3 covers 16 residues. The CDR3 protein is CASSLTTGGLTGELFF. CDR3 bases: TGCGCCAGCAGCTTGACGACAGGGGGGTTGACCGGGGAGCTGTTTTTT.

The V gene is TRBV5-4, the J gene TRBJ2-3; TRBD2 is a possible D gene (6 bases). CDR3 length: 14 residues. The germline CDR1 and CDR2 sequences are SGHNT and YYREEE (reference sequence). The V and J ends lost 3 bases and 4 bases respectively, with 12 bases between them. The DNA of the CDR3 is TGTGCCAGCAGCTCTCTCGGCGGGGCAGATACGCAGTATTTT. This codes for CASSSLGGADTQYF.

V gene TRBV19 combines with J gene TRBJ1-1; D is unresolved. CDR3 length: 14 amino acids. CDR1 is LNHDA and CDR2 is SQIVND in the germline V gene (reference sequence). V was pared by 6 bases and J by 7 bases, with 18 bases between. For the CDR3, the DNA is TGTGCCAGTAGCCGGGGTCCCCGAAATGTTGAAGCTTTCTTT. Translation gives CASSRGPRNVEAFF.

The rearrangement joins TRBV10-2 to TRBJ1-2; perhaps TRBD1 as D (5 bases). CDR1 and CDR2 (germline): WSHSY, SAAADI. Trimming took 6 bases from V and 2 from J, leaving 10 bases between them. CDR3 length equals 13 residues. Here the CDR3 reads CASSPDTNYGYTF. The CDR3 nucleotides read TGCGCCAGCAGCCCGGACACCAACTATGGCTACACCTTC.

This chain connects TRBV5-8 to TRBJ1-5; D unresolved. The CDR3 has 15 amino acids. Trimming stripped 0 bases from V and 0 bases from J, with 7 bases between. The germline gives CDR1 SGHTS, CDR2 YDEGEE. The CDR3, as DNA: TGTGCCAGCAGCTTGGATACATATAGCAATCAGCCCCAGCATTTT. Protein sequence: CASSLDTYSNQPQHF.

This chain joins TRBV7-2 and TRBJ2-1, with TRBD2 identical over 10 bases. This CDR3 comprises 15 residues. Germline CDR1 reads SGHTA; CDR2 reads FQGNSA. Unmatched junction bases numbered 8, after V lost 5 bases and J lost 7 bases. The CDR3 region has the DNA TGTGCCAGCAGCGGGACTAGCGACAGTGTAAATGAGCAGTTCTTC. This codes for CASSGTSDSVNEQFF.

The CDR3 region is CASSLIGAPVNEQFF. CDR3 coding DNA: TGTGCCAGCAGTTTAATTGGGGCCCCCGTTAATGAGCAGTTCTTC. The gene calls are TRBV27 and TRBJ2-1; D perhaps matches TRBD1 (5 bases). This CDR3 region has 15 residues. Deletions cut 2 bases from V and 7 bases from J, with 15 bases between. Germline V gene data show CDR1 as MNHEY and CDR2 as SMNVEV (reference sequence).

The CDR3 sequence: CASSIGPGNYGYTF. The DNA for the CDR3 is TGTGCCAGTAGTATAGGACCCGGGAACTATGGCTACACCTTC. The chain carries TRBV19 and TRBJ1-2; D not resolved. This CDR3 contains 14 residues. CDR1 and CDR2 from the germline V gene are LNHDA and SQIVND (reference sequence). The V gene lost 1 base and the J gene lost 2 bases, with 8 bases spanning the gap.

The rearrangement links TRBV30 to TRBJ2-7; D may be TRBD2 (5 bases). V was shortened by 3 bases and J by 0 bases, with 9 bases between the two germline ends. CDR1 and CDR2 from the germline V gene are GTSNPN and SVGIG (reference sequence). The CDR3 totals 13 residues. The CDR3 protein is CAWRRLYSYEQYF. The CDR3, as DNA: TGTGCCTGGAGACGACTATACTCCTACGAGCAGTACTTC.

This clone occurred a few times. This sequence joins TRBV12-3 or TRBV12-4 and TRBJ1-1; a possible D gene is TRBD1 (5 bases). CDR3 length equals 13 residues. With 7 bases removed from V and 0 bases from J, the gap between germline ends came to 9 bases. The CDR3 DNA is TGTGCCAGCAAGGGCAGGGTGAACACTGAAGCTTTCTTT. As protein: CASKGRVNTEAFF.

This clone showed up just once. V and J are TRBV10-2 and TRBJ2-5; 8 bases agree with TRBD1. The CDR3 length is 13 residues. Trimming took 4 bases from V and 4 from J; bases not matched to a gene: 2. Germline CDR1 is WSHSY and CDR2 is SAAADI. The CDR3 DNA reads TGCGCCAGCAGTGTAGACAGGGGAGAGACCCAGTACTTC. Its protein is CASSVDRGETQYF.

The chain carries TRBV18 and TRBJ1-2, with 10 bases aligning to TRBD1. The CDR3 has 15 amino acids. After removal of 3 bases from V and 6 bases from J, the junction contained 7 bases not matched to a gene. Germline CDR1 and CDR2: KGHSH and LQKENI. The CDR3, as DNA: TGTGCCAGCTCACCCTACTCCGGGACAGGGGATGGCTACACCTTC. Amino acid sequence: CASSPYSGTGDGYTF.

This clone was seen only a few times. The rearrangement uses TRBV24-1 and TRBJ2-5; weak D call: TRBD1 (5 bases). The V gene's germline CDR1 is KGHDR and CDR2 SFDVKD. CDR3 size: 11 residues. V was shortened by 10 bases and J by 7 bases, with 12 bases between the two germline ends. The CDR3 DNA reads as TGTGCCACTCTCAGGGTGGGGACCCAGTACTTC. Protein: CATLRVGTQYF.

The chain couples TRBV5-5 to TRBJ1-5; D is undetermined. Between the trimmed V and J ends, which lost 0 bases and 2 bases, there was a span of 15 bases. Germline CDR1 reads SGHKS; CDR2 reads YYEKEE (reference sequence). The CDR3 spans 17 residues. The CDR3 sequence: CASSLGHAPRGNQPQHF. CDR3 in DNA: TGTGCCAGCAGCTTGGGGCATGCACCACGGGGCAATCAGCCCCAGCATTTT.

The chain links TRBV12-3 or TRBV12-4 to TRBJ2-1, with a tentative D call TRBD2 (5 bases). V lost 3 bases and J 10 bases, leaving 10 bases between the germline ends. This CDR3 spans 12 amino acids. The CDR3 loop is CASSFSGIEQFF. The CDR3 bases are TGTGCCAGCAGTTTTTCGGGGATAGAGCAGTTCTTC.

The J gene is TRBJ2-1, the V gene TRBV2; 14 nucleotides agree with TRBD2. Germline CDR1 is SNHLY and CDR2 is FYNNEI. V lost 6 bases to trimming and J lost 5 bases; unmatched junction nucleotides: 9. The CDR3 covers 17 residues. Written as DNA, the CDR3 is TGTGCCAGCAGCGAACCTAAGACTAGCGGGGGGGACAATGAGCAGTTCTTC. This encodes CASSEPKTSGGDNEQFF.

This sequence joins TRBV7-2 and TRBJ2-1, with 11 bases matching TRBD2. Germline CDR1 reads SGHTA; CDR2 reads FQGNSA. The CDR3 has 14 amino acids. V lost 4 bases and J lost 7; bases outside the gene matches: 3. The CDR3 DNA is TGTGCCAGCAGCTCCACTAGCGGGGGTAATGAGCAGTTCTTC. Its protein is CASSSTSGGNEQFF.